The 5 T cell receptor beta chains given below trace back to one sample, sequenced in a study of shared clonotypes between healthy human individuals. Produced via immunoSEQ multiplex PCR; TCRdb's table is partial and in-frame only. This sample has 450,000 to 500,000 clones; roughly 80% occur once, and the top ten carry over 9.5%. Sequencing was performed on PBMCs. These receptors were obtained from a woman aged 40 to 50 in good health. Some clones in this sample may be carry-over from other donors' samples.

The chain recombines TRBV19 with TRBJ2-2; weak D call: TRBD1 (6 bases). The ends were cut back, 4 bases at V and 6 bases at J, with 9 bases in the middle. The germline V gene has CDR1 LNHDA and CDR2 SQIVND (reference sequence). The CDR3 runs to 13 residues. The CDR3: CASSTQGSGELFF. DNA for the CDR3: TGTGCCAGTAGTACACAGGGTTCCGGGGAGCTGTTTTTT.

This clone was seen just once. The rearrangement joins TRBV2 to TRBJ2-3; D possibly uses TRBD1 or TRBD2 (5 bases each). The V end was cut by 6 bases, the J end by 5 bases, with 15 bases between. There are 14 residues in the CDR3. The germline V gene encodes CDR1 SNHLY and CDR2 FYNNEI. CDR3 residues: CASSLWTGGDTQYF. For the CDR3, the DNA is TGTGCCAGCAGCCTCTGGACTGGGGGAGATACGCAGTATTTT.

This clone came up once. One base separates it from a far larger clone, so it is likely a read error. The genes are TRBV15 and TRBJ1-1, with D uncertain. Germline assignment: CDR1 LNHNV and CDR2 YYDKDF (reference sequence). This CDR3 comprises 16 residues. CDR3 protein: CATSREGGALNTEASF. The CDR3 region has the DNA TGTGCCACCAGCAGAGAAGGTGGAGCCTTGAACACTGAAGCTTCCTTT.

This clone has just one count. This chain uses TRBV30 with TRBJ1-2; D not resolved. Trimming stripped 0 bases from V and 8 bases from J, with 7 bases between. The CDR3 extends over 11 amino acids. Germline V gene sequence: CDR1 GTSNPN, CDR2 SVGIG (reference sequence). CDR3: CAWSVREGYTF. The CDR3 DNA sequence: TGTGCCTGGAGTGTACGCGAGGGCTACACCTTC.

The chain has TRBV20-1 and TRBJ1-5, with D hard to call. The CDR3 spans 10 residues. CDR1 and CDR2 from the germline V gene are DFQATT and SNEGSKA (reference sequence). V lost 3 bases and J lost 6, with 3 bases in between. CDR3: CSASGQPQHF. CDR3 nucleotide sequence: TGCAGTGCTAGTGGTCAGCCCCAGCATTTT.